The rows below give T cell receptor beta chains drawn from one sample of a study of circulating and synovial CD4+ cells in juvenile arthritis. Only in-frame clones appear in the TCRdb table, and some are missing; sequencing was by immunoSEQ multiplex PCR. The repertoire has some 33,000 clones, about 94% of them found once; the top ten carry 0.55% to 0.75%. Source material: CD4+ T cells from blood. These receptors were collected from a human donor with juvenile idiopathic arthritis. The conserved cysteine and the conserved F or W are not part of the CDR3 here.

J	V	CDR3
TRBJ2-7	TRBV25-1	ASREQGAGEQY
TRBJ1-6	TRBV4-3	ASSQVRDTYNSPLH
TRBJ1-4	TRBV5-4	ASSSGTVGEKLF
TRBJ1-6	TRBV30	AWRETGNSPLH
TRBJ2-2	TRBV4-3	ASSQDGPGHNTGELF
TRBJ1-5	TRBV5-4	ASSLDRQPQH
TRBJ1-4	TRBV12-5	ASGLASSREKLF
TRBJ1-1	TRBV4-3	ASSQETGSRYTEAF
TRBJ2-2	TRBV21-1	ASSDGGGDWPNTGELF
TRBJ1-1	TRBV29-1	SVSGQGTGSSEAF
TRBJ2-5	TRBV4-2	ASSQDGSGGETQY
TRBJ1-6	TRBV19	ASSTDRGDSPLH
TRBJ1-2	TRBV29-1	SVLSTDYGYT
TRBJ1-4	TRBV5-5	ASSLARQGKLF
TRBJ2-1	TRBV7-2	ASSPRGGGVFDEQF
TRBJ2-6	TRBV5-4	ASSPRWRSPIGANVLT
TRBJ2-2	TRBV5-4	ASSYERARTGELF
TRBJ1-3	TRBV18	ASSPPGLEGFSGNTIY
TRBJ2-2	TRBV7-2	ASSLVRGGELF
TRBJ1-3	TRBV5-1	ASSLSGGPVSGNTIY
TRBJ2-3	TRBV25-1	ASSEFSGGATDTQY
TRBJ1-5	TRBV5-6	ASSLAGSRGYQPQH
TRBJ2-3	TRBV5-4	ASSLTGGDTQY
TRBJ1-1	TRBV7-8	ASSRIRDTEAF
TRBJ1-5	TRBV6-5	ASKRGGDQPQH
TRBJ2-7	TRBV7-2	ASSSTGASYEQY
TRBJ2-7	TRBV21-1	ASSKTAIYEQY
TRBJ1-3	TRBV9	ASSVEGPHSGNTIY
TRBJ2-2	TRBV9	ASSVGLAPTGELF
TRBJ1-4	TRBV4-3	ASSQRLGEKLF
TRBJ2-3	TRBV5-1	ASSLGQSTDTQY
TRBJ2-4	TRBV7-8	ASSFLTGGAKNIQY
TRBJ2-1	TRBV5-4	ASSPLPLAGPYNEQF
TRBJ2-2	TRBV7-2	ASSSHTGNTGELF
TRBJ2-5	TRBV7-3	ASSSLAQETQY
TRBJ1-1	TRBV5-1	ASKEQGIRTEAF
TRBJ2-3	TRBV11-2	ASSSGNTDTQY
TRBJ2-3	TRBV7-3	ASRGSGATDTQY
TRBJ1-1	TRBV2	ASSETGLNTEAF
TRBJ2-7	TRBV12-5	ASGTQGLYGEQY
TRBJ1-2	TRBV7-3	ASSLTADTPIEGYT
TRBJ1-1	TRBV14	ASSQVPSLTVNTEAF
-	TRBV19	ASSGSGSEQY
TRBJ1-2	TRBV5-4	ASSQGQPSNYGYT
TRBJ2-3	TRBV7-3	ASSGGGADTQY
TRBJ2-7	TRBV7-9	ASSGDRGDSYEQY
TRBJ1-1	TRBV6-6	ASSYSAGSGTEAF
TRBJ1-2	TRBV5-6	ASSPPGHFHPNYGYT
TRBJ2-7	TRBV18	ASSPSWLSGGLVEY
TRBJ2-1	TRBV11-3	ASSPGTNYNEQF
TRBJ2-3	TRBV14	ASSHPAGVYTDTQY
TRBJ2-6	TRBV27	ASSLGGTPPGANVLT
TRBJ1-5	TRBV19	ASSIDRDQPQH
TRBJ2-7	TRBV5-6	ASSFLAGGVYEQY